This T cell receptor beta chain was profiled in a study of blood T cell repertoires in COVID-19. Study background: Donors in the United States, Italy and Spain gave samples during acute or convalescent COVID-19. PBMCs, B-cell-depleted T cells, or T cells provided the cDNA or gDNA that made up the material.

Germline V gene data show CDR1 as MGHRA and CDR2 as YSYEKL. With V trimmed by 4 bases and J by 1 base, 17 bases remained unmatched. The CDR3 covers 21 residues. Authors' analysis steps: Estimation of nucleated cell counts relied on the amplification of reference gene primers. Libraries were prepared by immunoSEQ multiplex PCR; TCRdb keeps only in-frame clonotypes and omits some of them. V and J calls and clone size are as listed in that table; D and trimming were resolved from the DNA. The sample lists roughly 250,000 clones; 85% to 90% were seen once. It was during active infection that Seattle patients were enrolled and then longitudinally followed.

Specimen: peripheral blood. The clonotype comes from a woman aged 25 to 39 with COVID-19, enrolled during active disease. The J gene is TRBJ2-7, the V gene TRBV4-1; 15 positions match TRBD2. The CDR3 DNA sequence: TGCGCCAGCAGCCGCCAACAGCATAACCCCGGGACTAGCGGGGGGTCCTACGAGCAGTACTTC. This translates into CASSRQQHNPGTSGGSYEQYF.